The following is a T cell receptor (beta chain) sequence with its context. This sample stems from a study of cytomegalovirus exposure and HLA in healthy donors. PCR was performed using 60 Vbeta and 13 Jbeta primers. TCRdb's table, derived via immunoSEQ multiplex PCR, lists solely in-frame clones and lacks some. The sample shows around 150,000 clones, roughly 75% of them seen only once. This CDR3 region has 16 residues. Germline CDR1 MNHEY, CDR2 SMNVEV (reference sequence). V shed 8 bases and J 5 bases; nucleotides not matched to a gene: 15. The V and J genes are TRBV27 and TRBJ2-7, with 10 bases fitting TRBD2. Sequencing used PBMCs. This sequence originates from a young man in good health and CMV-seropositive. The CDR3: CASAASGRASPHEQYF. CDR3 in DNA: TGTGCCAGCGCGGCAAGCGGGAGGGCCAGTCCCCACGAGCAGTACTTC.